These 26 T cell receptor beta chains were all obtained from the same sample, sequenced in a study of T-cell reconstitution after alpha-beta-depleted transplantation in children. Preparation of the TCRbeta library was carried out with unique molecular identifiers. TCRdb re-called the PCR reads through MiXCR, storing one row per CDR3 protein. This repertoire shows approximately 520,000 distinct CDR3 sequences, roughly 33% found once; its top ten account for under 3%. The material sequenced was PBMCs from the stem cell graft donor, taken from the stem cell graft. Every receptor here comes from a human donor who donated a stem cell graft to a child with aplastic anemia.

This clonotype turned up a few times. The CDR3 DNA sequence: TGCAGTGCCGTCCCGGGACAGGGAGAGCAGTACGTC. As protein: CSAVPGQGEQYV. The V call is TRBV20-1, the J call TRBJ2-7; 9 nucleotides agree with TRBD1. Germline V gives CDR1 DFQATT, CDR2 SNEGSKA (reference sequence). CDR3 size: 12 residues. J gave up 7 bases and V 6 bases, and 7 bases lay outside the gene matches.

This clonotype was seen more than once but under ten times. This chain connects TRBV29-1 to TRBJ1-5; D possibly corresponds to TRBD1 (5 bases). The V gene lost 0 bases and the J gene lost 2 bases, with 5 bases spanning the gap. The V gene's germline CDR1 is SQVTM and CDR2 ANQGSEA. This CDR3 is built from 13 residues. CDR3 bases: TGCAGCGTTGAAGAGGGGGGCAATCAGCCCCAGCATTTT. It encodes CSVEEGGNQPQHF.

This clonotype was picked up one time. CDR3 DNA sequence: TGCGCCAGCACCAAGGACAGTAGCACAGATACGCAGTATTTT. This sequence encodes CASTKDSSTDTQYF. The chain uses TRBV5-1 and TRBJ2-3, with D perhaps TRBD1 (6 bases). This CDR3 spans 14 amino acids. Germline CDR1 is SGHRS and CDR2 is YFSETQ. The V end was cut by 6 bases, the J end by 0 bases, with 11 bases between.

The V and J genes are TRBV12-3 or TRBV12-4 and TRBJ2-1, with D possibly matching TRBD2 (6 bases). V lost 8 bases and J lost 0, with 17 bases in between. This CDR3 is 16 amino acids long. The CDR3 DNA reads TGTGCCAGCGACGTCGGAGGCGGGGCCTCCTACAATGAGCAGTTCTTC. Translating gives CASDVGGGASYNEQFF.

This clonotype is a singleton in its sample. CDR3 loop: CASSIIWGRQGDTEAFF. CDR3 sequence (DNA): TGTGCCAGTAGTATAATTTGGGGGAGACAGGGAGATACTGAAGCTTTCTTT. The rearrangement uses TRBV19 and TRBJ1-1; 7 bases are a match to TRBD1. This CDR3 contains 17 residues. CDR1 is LNHDA and CDR2 is SQIVND in the germline V gene (reference sequence). Trimming at V came to 2 bases and at J to 5 bases, leaving 14 bases not matched to a gene.

A few counts support this clonotype. The chain has TRBV7-3 and TRBJ2-5, with TRBD2 identical over 8 bases. V dropped 3 bases and J dropped 4; count of bases not matched to a gene: 7. The germline V gene encodes CDR1 SGHTA and CDR2 FQGTGA. The CDR3 sequence is 15 residues long. CDR3 region: CASSFQAGAGETQYF. The CDR3 nucleotides read TGTGCCAGCAGCTTTCAAGCGGGAGCGGGAGAGACCCAGTACTTC.

This clonotype appeared once. This chain uses TRBV5-5 with TRBJ2-3; D remains ambiguous. Trimming took off 6 bases at V and 2 bases at J, with 10 bases between the two ends. The germline V gene has CDR1 SGHKS and CDR2 YYEKEE (reference sequence). CDR3 length: 13 amino acids. CDR3 region: CASIPLATDTQYF. The CDR3 bases are TGTGCCAGCATCCCGCTGGCCACAGATACGCAGTATTTT.

This clonotype showed up just a few times. This sequence joins TRBV20-1 and TRBJ1-2, with 10 positions matching TRBD1. The junction had 4 bases not matched to a gene; V was cut back by 5 bases and J by 7 bases. Germline values: CDR1 DFQATT, CDR2 SNEGSKA (reference sequence). This CDR3 contains 12 residues. The CDR3 reads CSAGTGVGGYTF. The CDR3 nucleotides read TGCAGTGCTGGGACAGGGGTGGGTGGCTACACCTTC.

V usage is TRBV19 and J usage is TRBJ1-1, with D tentatively TRBD1 (5 bases). V was cut by 4 bases and J by 3 bases, with 18 bases left in between. The CDR3 consists of 16 residues. Germline loops: CDR1 LNHDA, CDR2 SQIVND (reference sequence). The CDR3 reads CASSRGQSLGYTEAFF. CDR3 bases: TGTGCCAGTAGTAGGGGCCAGAGCCTGGGGTACACTGAAGCTTTCTTT.

In this sample, this clonotype turned up a few times. The CDR3 nucleotides read TGTGCCAGCAACCAACAGGGGGTCGACTATGGCTACACCTTC. Residues: CASNQQGVDYGYTF. The chain uses TRBV12-3 or TRBV12-4 and TRBJ1-2; 8 bases are a match to TRBD1. V shed 7 bases and J 3 bases; nucleotides not matched to a gene: 7. CDR3 length equals 14 residues.

The chain joins TRBV28 to TRBJ2-2; TRBD2 matches 10 bases. The V gene end was trimmed by 4 bases and the J gene end by 7 bases; junction bases not matched to a gene: 9. Germline CDR1 and CDR2: MDHEN and SYDVKM. The CDR3 is 16 amino acids. The CDR3 DNA sequence: TGTGCCAGCAGTTCCGCGAGCGGGGGGGAGAACGGGGAGCTGTTTTTT. Translating gives CASSSASGGENGELFF.

This clonotype has just a few counts. The chain recombines TRBV12-3 or TRBV12-4 with TRBJ1-1; D might be TRBD1 (6 bases). The V and J ends lost 2 bases and 6 bases respectively, with 10 bases between them. This CDR3 has 13 amino acids. Here the CDR3 DNA reads TGTGCCAGCAGTTTAAGGGGGAGGGCTGAAGCTTTCTTT. Its translation: CASSLRGRAEAFF.

The chain carries TRBV12-3 or TRBV12-4 and TRBJ2-1, with D unresolved. The CDR3 runs 15 residues. V lost 6 bases to trimming and J lost 1 base, with 13 bases between them. The CDR3 region is CASSPSSRSYNEQFF. Written as DNA, the CDR3 is TGTGCCAGCAGCCCAAGTAGCAGGTCCTACAATGAGCAGTTCTTC.

In this sample, this clonotype turned up a few times. The V gene is TRBV9, the J gene TRBJ2-3; 9 nucleotides line up with TRBD2. The CDR3 is made up of 17 amino acids. CDR1 and CDR2 (germline): SGDLS, YYNGEE. V lost 0 bases, J lost 0 bases, and 5 bases stayed unmatched. In DNA, the CDR3 is TGTGCCAGCAGCGTAGCCTTTACTAGCGGGAGCACAGATACGCAGTATTTT. Its translation is CASSVAFTSGSTDTQYF.

This sequence joins TRBV29-1 and TRBJ1-2, with 9 bases identical to TRBD1. Trimming removed 3 bases from V and 13 bases from J; junction bases left unmatched: 12. This CDR3 region has 13 residues. The germline CDR1 and CDR2 sequences are SQVTM and ANQGSEA. CDR3 sequence (DNA): TGCAGCGTTGAGCAACCGGGACAGGGTCCTTCCACCTTC. Its translation is CSVEQPGQGPSTF.

The chain recombines TRBV7-9 with TRBJ1-1, with D possibly TRBD1 on 6 matching bases. CDR1 and CDR2 from the germline V gene are SEHNR and FQNEAQ (reference sequence). The CDR3 covers 13 residues. The V gene lost 7 bases and the J gene lost 4 bases, with 13 bases spanning the gap. The CDR3 DNA is TGTGCCAGCAATACACAGGGTGCCACTGAAGCTTTCTTT. Protein sequence: CASNTQGATEAFF.

The V and J genes are TRBV29-1 and TRBJ2-7, with TRBD2 as a possible D gene (5 bases). Germline-derived CDR1 and CDR2 are SQVTM and ANQGSEA. The CDR3 runs 12 residues. The V end lost 7 bases, the J end lost 3 bases, and 13 bases lay between the germline ends. DNA for the CDR3: TGCAGCGAAAGCACCGGACTCTACGAGCAGTACGTC. Translated: CSESTGLYEQYV.

A few counts support this clonotype. The V and J genes are TRBV12-3 or TRBV12-4 and TRBJ2-3, with TRBD1 matching over 7 bases. The CDR3 loop spans 14 amino acids. Unmatched junction bases numbered 3, after V lost 6 bases and J lost 0 bases. CDR3 in DNA: TGTGCCAGCAGGCGACAGGGTAGCACAGATACGCAGTATTTT. Amino acid sequence: CASRRQGSTDTQYF.

V gene TRBV29-1 combines with J gene TRBJ2-5, with D tentatively TRBD1 or TRBD2 (5 bases each). The V gene lost 6 bases and the J gene lost 9 bases, with 17 bases spanning the gap. Germline CDR1 reads SQVTM; CDR2 reads ANQGSEA. The CDR3 has 12 residues. CDR3: CSVGRDLWAQYF. The CDR3 DNA is TGCAGCGTCGGCCGGGACCTCTGGGCCCAGTACTTC.

The chain couples TRBV6-1 to TRBJ1-5, with D perhaps matching TRBD1 (6 bases). Germline V lookup: CDR1 MNHNS, CDR2 SASEGT. The CDR3 consists of 15 residues. The ends were cut back, 1 base at V and 4 bases at J, with 11 bases in the middle. This chain's CDR3 is CASSEVATGNQPQHF. CDR3 DNA: TGTGCCAGCAGTGAAGTCGCCACAGGGAATCAGCCCCAGCATTTT.

This clonotype occurred a few times. The chain employs TRBV19 and TRBJ2-7, with 7 positions matching TRBD1. The CDR3 runs 14 residues. J gave up 7 bases and V 1 base, and 7 bases lay outside the gene matches. From germline, CDR1 is LNHDA and CDR2 SQIVND (reference sequence). CDR3 loop: CASSIAGQATEQYF. In DNA form, the CDR3 reads TGTGCCAGTAGTATAGCAGGACAGGCTACGGAGCAGTACTTC.

This clonotype was picked up a small number of times. The rearrangement uses TRBV5-1 and TRBJ1-2, with D uncertain. V lost 1 base and J 8 bases, leaving 12 bases between the germline ends. The CDR3 length is 13 residues. Looked up from germline, CDR1 is SGHRS and CDR2 is YFSETQ. CDR3 nucleotides: TGCGCCAGCAGCTTGATCGGGAGAGAGGGCTACACCTTC. Protein product: CASSLIGREGYTF.

The table lists this clonotype with a few counts. This rearrangement joins TRBV6-5 to TRBJ1-2; possibly TRBD1 for D (5 bases). Trimming shortened V by 2 bases and J by 8 bases, and 15 bases separated the two germline ends. CDR1 and CDR2 from the germline V gene are MNHEY and SVGAGI. The CDR3 consists of 14 residues. In nucleotides, the CDR3 is TGTGCCAGCAGTTACGACAGCGCCTCTTGGGGCTACACCTTC. It yields the protein CASSYDSASWGYTF.

A few counts support this clonotype. The rearrangement uses TRBV20-1 and TRBJ2-4, with D perhaps matching TRBD1 (8 bases). Trimming removed 6 bases from V and 8 bases from J, with 17 bases in between. The germline V gene encodes CDR1 DFQATT and CDR2 SNEGSKA (reference sequence). This CDR3 spans 13 amino acids. CDR3: CSATQGGGDIQYF. CDR3 coding DNA: TGCAGTGCCACACAGGGGGGGGGCGACATTCAGTACTTC.

This clonotype turned up a few times. The chain employs TRBV19 and TRBJ1-5; D may be TRBD1 (5 bases). The germline V gene has CDR1 LNHDA and CDR2 SQIVND (reference sequence). The CDR3 runs to 13 residues. Trimming cost V 9 bases and J 7 bases, with 16 bases left between them. CDR3 DNA sequence: TGTGCCAGCTCGAAGGCCCGGGGGCAGCCCCAGCATTTT. It translates to CASSKARGQPQHF.

This chain joins TRBV7-2 and TRBJ1-4; 8 bases fit TRBD1. After removal of 6 bases from V and 8 bases from J, the junction contained 8 bases not matched to a gene. The CDR3 is made up of 14 amino acids. The germline V gene has CDR1 SGHTA and CDR2 FQGNSA. This CDR3 reads CASSADRGGEKLFF. CDR3 DNA sequence: TGTGCCAGCAGTGCCGACAGGGGAGGCGAAAAACTGTTTTTT.